Below are 10 T cell receptor beta chains sequenced from a single sample in a study of T-cell memory formation after mild COVID-19. From the 5' RACE reads, TCRdb called clonotypes with MiXCR, one entry per CDR3 protein. Among around 160,000 distinct CDR3 sequences listed, around a tenth were seen once. Sequencing input: PBMCs or a T cell subset sorted from them (not recorded which). Receptors originate from a man between 18 and 35 years old who had mild COVID-19 (a few samples of this study predate the infection). Cell type and time point are not known.

The chain has TRBV18 and TRBJ2-1; maybe TRBD2 (5 bases). Deletions cut 1 base from V and 2 bases from J, with 9 bases between. The CDR3 has 15 amino acids. Germline-derived CDR1 and CDR2 are KGHSH and LQKENI. Written as DNA, the CDR3 is TGTGCCAGCTCACCACAGGACTTGGCCTACAATGAGCAGTTCTTC. Residues: CASSPQDLAYNEQFF.

This clonotype has ten or more counts. The chain employs TRBV11-2 and TRBJ2-5; D possibly corresponds to TRBD1 (6 bases). In germline, CDR1 is SGHAT, CDR2 FQNNGV. Deletions cut 3 bases from V and 4 bases from J, with 12 bases between. The CDR3 extends over 14 amino acids. The CDR3 DNA reads TGTGCCAGCAGCTTGCCAGGGGTTCGAGAGACCCAGTACTTC. This encodes CASSLPGVRETQYF.

This clonotype turned up a few times. The V and J genes are TRBV29-1 and TRBJ2-5; possible D gene TRBD1, 5 bases. The germline V gene encodes CDR1 SQVTM and CDR2 ANQGSEA. This CDR3 region has 13 residues. Deletions cut 3 bases from V and 5 bases from J, with 13 bases between. CDR3 bases: TGCAGCGTTGAGGAGACAGTCCGGGAGACCCAGTACTTC. Amino acid sequence: CSVEETVRETQYF.

This clonotype was seen ten or more times. The rearrangement links TRBV7-8 to TRBJ2-3, with 10 positions matching TRBD1. CDR1 is SGHVS and CDR2 is FQNEAQ in the germline V gene. The CDR3 runs to 17 residues. V gave up 0 bases and J gave up 5 bases; unmatched junction bases: 8. The CDR3 coding sequence is TGTGCCAGCAGCTTAGCCCCCTGGGACAGGGGTGGAGATACGCAGTATTTT. This sequence encodes CASSLAPWDRGGDTQYF.

This clonotype showed up just a few times. This chain links TRBV5-6 with TRBJ1-6; TRBD1 is a possible D gene (6 bases). Per germline, CDR1 SGHDT and CDR2 YYEEEE. CDR3 length equals 17 residues. Trimming shortened V by 4 bases and J by 3 bases, and 17 bases separated the two germline ends. CDR3 sequence (DNA): TGTGCCAGCAGCCTTAGAGACAGGAGACTCTATAATTCACCCCTCCACTTT. It translates to CASSLRDRRLYNSPLHF.

This clonotype was detected a few times. The chain links TRBV7-9 to TRBJ2-5, with 10 bases matching TRBD1. The CDR3 covers 16 residues. CDR1 is SEHNR and CDR2 is FQNEAQ in the germline V gene (reference sequence). The trim removed 5 bases at V and 2 bases at J, leaving 8 bases unmatched. CDR3 DNA: TGTGCCAGCAGCCCCTCGGACAGGGGGAGACAAGAGACCCAGTACTTC. Protein: CASSPSDRGRQETQYF.

The table lists this clonotype with a few counts. The chain has TRBV18 and TRBJ1-6; TRBD1 agrees at 7 bases. With V trimmed by 4 bases and J by 7 bases, 10 bases remained unmatched. Germline V gene data show CDR1 as KGHSH and CDR2 as LQKENI. This CDR3 is built from 16 residues. CDR3 amino acids: CASSRRGGQLNSPLHF. In DNA form, the CDR3 reads TGTGCCAGCTCACGGCGAGGGGGACAGTTAAATTCACCCCTCCACTTT.

The rearrangement links TRBV2 to TRBJ1-4, with D possibly matching TRBD1 (6 bases). With 2 bases removed from V and 4 bases from J, the gap between germline ends came to 11 bases. This CDR3 has 15 residues. Germline V gene lookup returns CDR1 SNHLY and CDR2 FYNNEI. CDR3 in amino acids: CASSELGQSNEKLFF. The CDR3 DNA reads TGTGCCAGCAGTGAATTAGGACAGAGTAATGAAAAACTGTTTTTT.

This clonotype occurred many times. The CDR3 loop reads CASSFPPRSGAEQYV. DNA of the CDR3: TGCGCCAGCAGCTTTCCCCCCCGTAGCGGGGCCGAGCAGTACGTC. The V and J genes are TRBV5-1 and TRBJ2-7; 8 nucleotides match TRBD2. Germline-derived CDR1 and CDR2 are SGHRS and YFSETQ. This CDR3 comprises 15 residues. V shed 2 bases and J 6 bases; nucleotides not matched to a gene: 10.

In its sample, this clonotype was seen a few times. CDR3 protein: CASSNRARTNTEAFF. CDR3 nucleotide sequence: TGTGCCAGCAGTAATCGCGCCAGAACGAACACTGAAGCTTTCTTT. The rearrangement joins TRBV6-5 to TRBJ1-1; D not certain. Germline CDR1 MNHEY, CDR2 SVGAGI. CDR3 size: 15 residues. Trimming took off 5 bases at V and 1 base at J, with 14 bases between the two ends.